A single sample gave rise to the 27 T cell receptor beta chains below, sequenced in a study of T cells in Graves' hyperthyroidism and ophthalmopathy. Researchers amplified the TCR beta CDR3 regions from RNA transcripts. Initially, a first-round RT-PCR of the TCR CDR3 employed the HTBI primer set. TCRdb re-called the multiplex PCR reads through MiXCR, storing one row per CDR3 protein. The sample contains around 490,000 distinct CDR3 sequences, 15% to 20% of which appear only once. Sequencing was performed on blood. The receptors here all came from a man aged 35 to 55 with Graves' ophthalmopathy.

This clonotype has ten or more counts. The rearrangement uses TRBV12-3 or TRBV12-4 and TRBJ2-1; 9 bases align to TRBD2. Trimming took 4 bases from V and 5 from J; bases not matched to a gene: 6. This CDR3 has 15 amino acids. This CDR3 reads CASSYLAGRDNEQFF. DNA of the CDR3: TGTGCCAGCAGTTACCTAGCGGGAAGAGACAATGAGCAGTTCTTC.

The table lists this clonotype with many counts. The chain uses TRBV12-3 or TRBV12-4 and TRBJ2-1, with 7 bases matching TRBD2. Trimming cost V 6 bases and J 0 bases; bases outside gene matches: 8. This CDR3 has 16 amino acids. CDR3 region: CASSPTSPLSYNEQFF. The DNA for the CDR3 is TGTGCCAGCAGCCCGACTAGCCCCCTCTCCTACAATGAGCAGTTCTTC.

This clonotype was detected many times. The chain employs TRBV11-2 and TRBJ2-1, with 8 nucleotides matching TRBD1. The CDR3 is 16 amino acids. V trimming: 5 bases; J trimming: 12 bases; junction bases outside the gene matches: 18. Germline CDR1 SGHAT, CDR2 FQNNGV. The CDR3 region is CASSRVTGQEGSGQFF. Written as DNA, the CDR3 is TGTGCCAGCAGCCGCGTGACGGGACAGGAGGGGAGTGGGCAGTTCTTC.

This clonotype was detected ten times or more. The V call is TRBV7-6, the J call TRBJ2-1; no reliable D call. Per the germline V gene, CDR1 is SGHVS and CDR2 is FNYEAQ. The CDR3 loop spans 16 amino acids. V lost 1 base, J lost 0 bases, and 10 bases lay in between. CDR3 nucleotide sequence: TGTGCCAGCAGCTTAGAAGCGCGGAGCTCCTACAATGAGCAGTTCTTC. Translating gives CASSLEARSSYNEQFF.

The rearrangement uses TRBV28 and TRBJ2-1; tentatively, D is TRBD2 (5 bases). The CDR3 is 17 residues long. The V end was cut by 6 bases, the J end by 1 base, with 19 bases between. Germline CDR1 is MDHEN and CDR2 is SYDVKM. The DNA of the CDR3 is TGTGCCAGCAGGCCACTTCTAGCAGGACTTTCCTACAATGAGCAGTTCTTC. Its translation is CASRPLLAGLSYNEQFF.

V is TRBV6-1 and J is TRBJ2-1, with unresolved D. Germline V gene data show CDR1 as MNHNS and CDR2 as SASEGT. Trimming removed 5 bases from V and 4 bases from J, with 12 bases in between. There are 14 residues in the CDR3. The CDR3 here is CASSTTLGYNEQFF. In DNA, the CDR3 is TGTGCCAGCAGTACCACGCTAGGTTACAATGAGCAGTTCTTC.

This clonotype has more than one count but fewer than ten. This chain connects TRBV18 to TRBJ1-2; D gene ambiguous. This CDR3 spans 13 amino acids. CDR1 and CDR2 from the germline V gene are KGHSH and LQKENI. The germline V and J ends were trimmed by 3 bases and 1 base, with 6 bases remaining between them. The CDR3 spells CASSPQNNYGYTF. CDR3 coding DNA: TGTGCCAGCTCACCGCAGAATAACTATGGCTACACCTTC.

This clonotype turned up a few times. The rearrangement uses TRBV29-1 and TRBJ2-5; D possibly corresponds to TRBD1 (6 bases). Germline CDR1 SQVTM, CDR2 ANQGSEA. V was trimmed by 3 bases and J by 5 bases, leaving 19 bases between them. This CDR3 has 15 residues. The CDR3 sequence: CSVEGAGPTFETQYF. DNA for the CDR3: TGCAGCGTTGAGGGGGCAGGGCCGACGTTTGAGACCCAGTACTTC.

The rearrangement links TRBV3-1 to TRBJ1-1; possible D gene TRBD1, 5 bases. Trimming pared 1 base from V and 7 bases from J, leaving 10 bases between. The CDR3 contains 13 residues. The V gene's germline CDR1 is LGHDT and CDR2 YNNKEL (reference sequence). The CDR3 sequence: CASSQVGGSEAFF. Written as DNA, the CDR3 is TGTGCCAGCAGCCAAGTCGGGGGTAGTGAAGCTTTCTTT.

CDR3 sequence reads: CASTPGQENAYEQYF. CDR3 nucleotides: TGTGCCAGCACCCCAGGACAGGAGAACGCCTACGAGCAGTACTTC. J is TRBJ2-7 and V is TRBV6-1, with 7 positions matching TRBD1. Germline values: CDR1 MNHNS, CDR2 SASEGT. The CDR3 has 15 residues. V was pared by 7 bases and J by 2 bases, with 11 bases of the junction left unmatched.

As concerns this clonotype: Germline and junction disagree at one end, which may indicate a read error. The genes are TRBV7-8 and TRBJ1-4, with TRBD1 matching over 7 bases. Germline V gene sequence: CDR1 SGHVS, CDR2 FQNEAQ. CDR3 size: 18 residues. CDR3 protein: CAGSFHRPGQLGREKLFF. The DNA of the CDR3 is TGTGCCGGCAGCTTTCACCGGCCGGGACAGTTGGGTAGGGAAAAACTGTTTTTT.

This clonotype was seen only a few times. The chain recombines TRBV6-1 with TRBJ2-2, with 14 bases identical to TRBD2. The CDR3 is made up of 17 amino acids. The V segment lost 7 bases and the J segment 2 bases; nucleotides outside the gene matches: 6. Germline CDR1 reads MNHNS; CDR2 reads SASEGT. This chain's CDR3 is CASKRTSGGINTGELFF. The CDR3 DNA follows: TGTGCCAGCAAACGGACTAGCGGGGGGATAAACACCGGGGAGCTGTTTTTT.

In its sample, this clonotype was seen many times. The CDR3 DNA is TGTGCCAGCAGTGAAGCGTGGGGGGGCTACGAGCAGTACTTC. Encoded protein: CASSEAWGGYEQYF. The chain joins TRBV2 to TRBJ2-7, with 7 bases identical to TRBD2. Germline V gene lookup returns CDR1 SNHLY and CDR2 FYNNEI. Unmatched junction bases numbered 2, after V lost 0 bases and J lost 3 bases. The CDR3 loop spans 14 amino acids.

This clonotype was counted at least ten times. The chain has TRBV12-3 or TRBV12-4 and TRBJ1-5, with a possible D match to TRBD1 (5 bases). This CDR3 has 14 residues. The germline V and J ends were trimmed by 2 bases and 5 bases, with 10 bases remaining between them. The DNA for the CDR3 is TGTGCCAGCAGTTTAATGTCAGGGCATCAGCCCCAGCATTTT. Translating it yields CASSLMSGHQPQHF.

This clonotype was detected many times. The genes are TRBV28 and TRBJ2-5; TRBD2 is a possible D gene (6 bases). Trimming took 2 bases from V and 5 from J, leaving 15 bases between them. The germline CDR1 and CDR2 sequences are MDHEN and SYDVKM. CDR3 size: 15 residues. The CDR3 DNA reads TGTGCCAGCAGTTTAGAATGGCGGGAAGGGGAGACCCAGTACTTC. Amino acids: CASSLEWREGETQYF.

The chain carries TRBV12-3 or TRBV12-4 and TRBJ1-5; D perhaps matches TRBD1 (6 bases). This CDR3 has 12 residues. The V end lost 4 bases, the J end lost 9 bases, and 10 bases lay between the germline ends. CDR3 amino acids: CASSSLRGPQHF. The DNA for the CDR3 is TGTGCCAGCAGTTCCCTCAGGGGGCCCCAGCATTTT.

V usage is TRBV12-3 or TRBV12-4 and J usage is TRBJ2-7, with D tentatively TRBD1 (6 bases). This CDR3 spans 13 amino acids. Trimming removed 3 bases at V and 4 bases at J, with 10 bases between. The DNA of the CDR3 is TGTGCCAGCAGTTTCTGGACAGAGTACGAGCAGTACTTC. It is translated as CASSFWTEYEQYF.

This clonotype was counted between two and nine times. V and J are TRBV9 and TRBJ2-5; 10 bases match TRBD1. V shed 0 bases, J shed 5 bases, and the junction held 7 bases outside the gene matches. Germline V gene lookup returns CDR1 SGDLS and CDR2 YYNGEE. The CDR3 loop spans 16 amino acids. The CDR3: CASSVGDRGRRETQYF. In DNA form, the CDR3 reads TGTGCCAGCAGCGTAGGAGACAGGGGGCGCCGGGAGACCCAGTACTTC.

This clonotype has at least ten counts. The rearrangement joins TRBV18 to TRBJ1-1, with a weak D call TRBD1 (5 bases). Looked up from germline, CDR1 is KGHSH and CDR2 is LQKENI. The CDR3 length is 16 residues. Trimming left V 2 bases short and J 0 bases short, with 13 bases between. CDR3 residues: CASSPLPTAMNTEAFF. As DNA, the CDR3 is TGTGCCAGCTCACCATTACCGACAGCAATGAACACTGAAGCTTTCTTT.

This clonotype was found many times. The chain joins TRBV7-3 to TRBJ2-2; D call uncertain. V was cut by 2 bases and J by 7 bases, with 8 bases left in between. From germline, CDR1 is SGHTA and CDR2 FQGTGA. This CDR3 has 13 amino acids. The CDR3 region is CASSLAYVGELFF. The CDR3 bases are TGTGCCAGCAGCTTAGCGTACGTCGGGGAGCTGTTTTTT.

This clonotype was found many times. The rearrangement uses TRBV13 and TRBJ2-2; no definite D call. The length of the CDR3 is 14 residues. Germline lookup yields CDR1 PRHDT and CDR2 FYEKMQ (reference sequence). V gave up 5 bases and J gave up 3 bases, with 10 bases separating them. The CDR3 loop is CASSPGRYTGELFF. The CDR3 DNA reads TGTGCCAGCAGCCCTGGACGGTACACCGGGGAGCTGTTTTTT.

This clonotype appeared a few times. This chain uses TRBV3-1 with TRBJ2-7, with D maybe TRBD2 (7 bases). Trimming cost V 4 bases and J 2 bases, with 18 bases left between them. The germline gives CDR1 LGHDT, CDR2 YNNKEL (reference sequence). There are 16 residues in the CDR3. CDR3 sequence: CASSRSPGGAAYEQYF. The CDR3 nucleotides are TGTGCCAGCAGCCGCTCCCCGGGGGGCGCTGCCTACGAGCAGTACTTC.

This clonotype was seen only a few times. The chain carries TRBV5-1 and TRBJ1-1, with D perhaps TRBD1 (6 bases). Germline V gives CDR1 SGHRS, CDR2 YFSETQ. This CDR3 is built from 14 residues. V lost 7 bases and J lost 1, with 14 bases in between. The CDR3, as DNA: TGCGCCAGCGTGCTGGACAGCTCGAACACTGAAGCTTTCTTT. It codes for CASVLDSSNTEAFF. Full variable domain (missing parts from reference TRBV5-1 and TRBJ1-1): KAGVTQTPRYLIKTRGQQVTLSCSPISGHRSVSWYQQTPGQGLQFLFEYFSETQRNKGNFPGRFSGRQFSNSRSEMNVSTLELGDSALYLCASVLDSSNTEAFFGQGTRLTVV.

The J gene is TRBJ1-5, the V gene TRBV19; 8 nucleotides match TRBD1. The CDR3 is made up of 14 amino acids. V was pared by 5 bases and J by 5 bases, with 5 bases of the junction left unmatched. Germline V gene data show CDR1 as LNHDA and CDR2 as SQIVND (reference sequence). CDR3 loop: CASSGQGGYQPQHF. CDR3 sequence (DNA): TGTGCCAGTAGTGGACAGGGAGGGTATCAGCCCCAGCATTTT.

A few counts support this clonotype. The chain joins TRBV4-1 to TRBJ2-6; D unresolved. Germline CDR1 is MGHRA and CDR2 is YSYEKL. The V and J ends lost 0 bases and 2 bases respectively, with 5 bases between them. The CDR3 runs to 15 residues. The CDR3 sequence is CASSQDRPGANVLTF. The CDR3 nucleotides are TGCGCCAGCAGCCAAGATCGACCTGGGGCCAACGTCCTGACTTTC.

The chain employs TRBV7-9 and TRBJ1-1; unclear D gene. Germline loops: CDR1 SEHNR, CDR2 FQNEAQ (reference sequence). The CDR3 totals 15 residues. The ends were cut back, 5 bases at V and 1 base at J, with 14 bases in the middle. CDR3 DNA: TGTGCCAGCAGCCTTAAACGGGCAGGGAACACTGAAGCTTTCTTT. Translated, it gives CASSLKRAGNTEAFF.

This clonotype is a singleton in its sample. Since a much larger clone is just one base distant, this may be a read error. This sequence joins TRBV18 and TRBJ1-2; D may be TRBD1 (5 bases). Germline lookup yields CDR1 KGHSH and CDR2 LQKENI. This CDR3 comprises 12 residues. DNA for the CDR3: TGTACCAGCTCACCCGGGGGGGGGAGCTACACCTTC. Protein product: CTSSPGGGSYTF.